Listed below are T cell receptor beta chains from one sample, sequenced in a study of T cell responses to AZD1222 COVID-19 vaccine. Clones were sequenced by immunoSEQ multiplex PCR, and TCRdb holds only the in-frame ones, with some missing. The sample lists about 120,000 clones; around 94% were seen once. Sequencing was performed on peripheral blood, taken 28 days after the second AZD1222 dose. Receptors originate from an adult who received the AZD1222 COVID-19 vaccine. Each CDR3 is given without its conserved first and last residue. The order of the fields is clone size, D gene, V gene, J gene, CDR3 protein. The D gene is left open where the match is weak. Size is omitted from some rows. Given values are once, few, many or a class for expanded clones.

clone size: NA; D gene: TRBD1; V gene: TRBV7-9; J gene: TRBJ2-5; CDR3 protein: ASTLQGQETQY
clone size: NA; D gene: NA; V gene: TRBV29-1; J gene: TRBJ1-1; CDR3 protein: RCSMGGSAEAF
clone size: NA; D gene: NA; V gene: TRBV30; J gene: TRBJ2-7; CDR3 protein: AWSVLGPGGTYEQY
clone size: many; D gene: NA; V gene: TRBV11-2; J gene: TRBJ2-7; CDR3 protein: ASSPAGTEQY
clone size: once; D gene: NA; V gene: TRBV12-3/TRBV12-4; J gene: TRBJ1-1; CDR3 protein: ASSLGGRTEAF
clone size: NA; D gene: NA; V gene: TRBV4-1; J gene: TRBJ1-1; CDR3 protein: ASSQDRDTEAF
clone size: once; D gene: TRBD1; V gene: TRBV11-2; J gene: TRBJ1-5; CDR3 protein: ASSSGTGHQH
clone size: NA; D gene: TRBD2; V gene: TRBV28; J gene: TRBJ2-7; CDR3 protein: ASSILAGVREQY
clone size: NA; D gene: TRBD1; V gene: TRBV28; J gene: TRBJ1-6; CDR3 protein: ASKGADSPLH
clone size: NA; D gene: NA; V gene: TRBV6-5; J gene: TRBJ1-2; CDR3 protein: ASRGGGTDGYT
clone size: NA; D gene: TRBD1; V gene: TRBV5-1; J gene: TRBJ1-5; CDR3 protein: ASSSTGQEDQPQH
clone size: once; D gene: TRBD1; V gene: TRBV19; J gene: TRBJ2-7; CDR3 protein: ASSPDRGVYEQY
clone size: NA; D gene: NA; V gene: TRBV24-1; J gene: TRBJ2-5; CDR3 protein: ATSDLQIDGGVETQY
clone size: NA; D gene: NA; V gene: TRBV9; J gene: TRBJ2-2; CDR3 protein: ASSVEAANTGELF
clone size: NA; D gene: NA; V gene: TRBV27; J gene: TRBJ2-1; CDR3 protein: ASSLRQGGYNEQF